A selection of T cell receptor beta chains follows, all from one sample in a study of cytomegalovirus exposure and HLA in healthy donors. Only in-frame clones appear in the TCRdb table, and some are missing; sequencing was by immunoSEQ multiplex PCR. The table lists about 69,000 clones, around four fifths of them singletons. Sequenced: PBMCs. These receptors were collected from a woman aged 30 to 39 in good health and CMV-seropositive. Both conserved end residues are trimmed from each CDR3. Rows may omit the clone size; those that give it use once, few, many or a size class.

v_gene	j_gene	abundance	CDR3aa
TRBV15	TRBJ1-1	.	ATSRGTVLGTEAF
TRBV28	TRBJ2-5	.	ASSLWGGETQY
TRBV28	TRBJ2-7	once	ASTLGLAGGWEQY
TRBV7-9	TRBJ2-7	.	ASSLEQGPSYEQY
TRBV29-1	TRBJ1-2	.	SVEGGQGLGYT
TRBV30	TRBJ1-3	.	AWRSQGLAGNTIY
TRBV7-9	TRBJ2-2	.	ASSLVSGELF
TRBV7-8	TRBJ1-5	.	ASSVVGTGGPQH
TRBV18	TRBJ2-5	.	ASSPLQGRETQY
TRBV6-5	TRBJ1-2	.	ASSSPGTGENYGYT
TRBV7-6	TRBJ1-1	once	ASSQSTGDEAF
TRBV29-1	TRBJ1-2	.	SALGPPGGTRT
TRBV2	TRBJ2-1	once	ASRFYLAGGANEQF
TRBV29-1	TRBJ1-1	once	SVTYRRISEAF
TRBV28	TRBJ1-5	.	ASLGPGTGGNQPQH
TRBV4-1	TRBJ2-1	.	ASSQEGLAGGVEQF
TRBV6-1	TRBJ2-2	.	ASRNSGGELF
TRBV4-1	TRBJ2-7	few	ASSLGQGYYEQY